This T cell receptor (beta chain) stems from a study of OX40 agonist ivuxolimab in advanced cancers. Study-level findings and limits: Expanded clones were, on average, more numerous among CD8+ T cells than CD4+. The study observed clonal expansion of CD4+ and CD8+ blood T cells by week 6 at 0.1 to 3.0 mg/kg.

Note on this clone: The antigen is unknown.

Germline V gives CDR1 SGHTA, CDR2 FQGNSA. Between the trimmed V and J ends, which lost 5 bases and 2 bases, there was a span of 14 bases. This CDR3 region has 15 residues. The protocol was immunoSEQ multiplex PCR, while the TCRdb copy is restricted to in-frame clones and leaves out a portion. Of 40,000 to 60,000 clones in the sample, roughly three quarters were seen once. This TCR was sampled from an adult with an advanced solid tumor such as melanoma, head and neck, liver or kidney cancer. This specimen was CD4+ or CD8+ T cells sorted from blood, taken in a trial of the OX40 agonist ivuxolimab. The V and J genes are TRBV7-2 and TRBJ2-3; D gene uncertain. In DNA form, the CDR3 reads TGTGCCAGCAGCAGCCAGTTCAAGGCCACAGATACGCAGTATTTT. Protein sequence: CASSSQFKATDTQYF.